This is a list of T cell receptor beta chains from one sample in a study of CD8+CD57+ T cells in acquired aplastic anemia. MiXCR, run by TCRdb on the reads, gives a single entry per CDR3 protein. In the table there are under 350,000 distinct CDR3 sequences, 56% of which are singletons. Sequencing input: sorted CD4+, CD8+, or CD8+CD57+ T cells (not recorded which) from PBMCs. These receptors were taken from a human donor with aplastic anemia. Both conserved end residues are part of each CDR3. Only part of the rows carry a size: once, few, many, or a class if the clone is expanded.

cdr3_aa clone_size v_call
CSAFPFGGDYGYTF few TRBV20-1
CASRAGGDTGELFF NA TRBV19
CASSHGTGTYQPQHF few TRBV7-9
CATSDPSPGTDTQYF NA TRBV24-1
CATSEAQGDTQYF NA TRBV24-1
CASRGGLGNQPQHF many TRBV10-1
CSASRRDPNQPQHF NA TRBV20-1
CASSIEAETEAFF NA TRBV19
CSAREQGVRITEAFF many TRBV20-1
CSARVGGDTGELFF NA TRBV20-1
CATRSRGKDQPQHF NA TRBV19
CASAGRTPPGDTQYF NA TRBV4-1
CASSIESSWSNEQFF NA TRBV19
CSVRRDSQFF NA TRBV20-1
CASSEGLAGGSDTQYF many TRBV2
CSARDPGQGSAGELFF NA TRBV20-1
CANSPSGSSYEQYF once TRBV5-1
CSVERGGTDTQYF NA TRBV29-1
CASSADRGGGTDTQYF once TRBV7-2
CSATLADVYNEQFF NA TRBV20-1
CAWSVPGANTGELFF many TRBV30
CASSQDPGDFYNEQFF many TRBV4-2
CASKTSGIMETQYF few TRBV7-9
CASSSTGTNKGEQYF many TRBV9
CASSLGGSQPQHF many TRBV7-2
CASSQTLTGELFF many TRBV7-6
CASSPSGGTQNSPLHF few TRBV7-9
CATTIRVGNEKLFF NA TRBV15
CATSESGRENNEQFF many TRBV24-1
CASSLGGGGRETQYF NA TRBV7-2
CASSVEGSGANVLTF few TRBV9
CAKAGVTIYF many TRBV27
CASSVGTHSQAFF many TRBV6-1
CASSHREGGNQPQHF once TRBV19
CASSIIWTDTQYF NA TRBV19
CSAGGQARETQYF NA TRBV29-1
CASSEPGWGSDTEAFF NA TRBV25-1
CAISADGNYNEQFF NA TRBV10-3
CAGSLVATGSGYTF NA TRBV7-2
CSVERAGGPDTQYF many TRBV29-1
CASSPLVGSNQPQHF NA TRBV2
CASYLGNEQFF once TRBV19
CASSPGVGIGNTIYF few TRBV10-2
CASSLVLAGAMIYEQYF NA TRBV7-8
CAISSGTRLYEQYF few TRBV10-3
CSVGTASGVAKYF NA TRBV29-1
CASSFPPSESTDTQYF NA TRBV7-8
CSAPDGTLVLNTEAFF many TRBV20-1
CASSKGEDTEAFF few TRBV7-8
CSARQFGTPINTEAFF NA TRBV20-1
CSASGSTSNTEAFF NA TRBV20-1
CASSSVARQETQYF once TRBV9